This entry lists 25 T cell receptor beta chains sequenced from one sample in a study of CD4 T cells in relation to SARS-CoV-2 and coronaviruses. Sequencing used immunoSEQ multiplex PCR; TCRdb keeps in-frame clones, though not all of them. The sample records about 59,000 clones, 80% to 90% being singletons. CD4+ T cells from unexposed donors were obtained before the COVID-19 pandemic (2011-2018). The specimen was memory CD4+ T cells from PBMCs. The source of these receptors is a human donor in good health.

The chain recombines TRBV4-1 with TRBJ2-4, with 10 nucleotides matching TRBD1. This CDR3 is 16 amino acids long. Germline CDR1 reads MGHRA; CDR2 reads YSYEKL. The junction had 2 bases not matched to a gene; V was cut back by 1 base and J by 2 bases. Here the CDR3 DNA reads TGCGCCAGCAGCCAAGGGACAGGGGGAACCAAAAACATTCAGTACTTC. This encodes CASSQGTGGTKNIQYF.

The rearrangement joins TRBV5-1 to TRBJ2-3; the D gene is possibly TRBD2 (6 bases). V lost 4 bases, J lost 10 bases, and 19 bases lay in between. This CDR3 comprises 14 residues. The germline gives CDR1 SGHRS, CDR2 YFSETQ. CDR3 coding DNA: TGCGCCAGCAGCGGAGGGACCGTCCACACGCCGCAGTATTTT. It yields the protein CASSGGTVHTPQYF.

The J gene is TRBJ2-2, the V gene TRBV5-1; 8 bases align to TRBD2. The J segment lost 0 bases and the V segment lost 2 bases, leaving 3 bases of the junction unmatched. From germline, CDR1 is SGHRS and CDR2 YFSETQ. The CDR3 is 16 residues long. DNA of the CDR3: TGCGCCAGCAGCTTTACTAGCGGAGCGAACACCGGGGAGCTGTTTTTT. This sequence encodes CASSFTSGANTGELFF.

This sequence joins TRBV28 and TRBJ2-4; D is ambiguous. V lost 5 bases to trimming and J lost 7 bases, with 18 bases between them. This CDR3 is built from 15 residues. CDR1 and CDR2 (germline): MDHEN, SYDVKM. In nucleotides, the CDR3 is TGTGCCAGCAGTGGTATCCTTGGGATCGTCAACATTCAGTACTTC. Translated: CASSGILGIVNIQYF.

The chain couples TRBV30 to TRBJ2-7; D not certain. Germline CDR1 and CDR2: GTSNPN and SVGIG (reference sequence). V was shortened by 2 bases and J by 3 bases, with 8 bases between the two germline ends. CDR3 length equals 12 residues. The CDR3 sequence is CAWSRVNYEQYF. In nucleotides, the CDR3 is TGTGCCTGGAGTCGGGTAAACTACGAGCAGTACTTC.

The chain employs TRBV4-1 and TRBJ2-1; 10 bases line up with TRBD2. The CDR3 totals 15 residues. Germline CDR1 MGHRA, CDR2 YSYEKL. The J segment lost 8 bases and the V segment lost 4 bases, leaving 8 bases of the junction unmatched. The CDR3 is CASSLQAGGSHEQFF. The DNA of the CDR3 is TGCGCCAGCAGCCTGCAAGCGGGAGGGTCCCATGAGCAGTTCTTC.

A few counts support this clone. The chain combines TRBV18 with TRBJ1-1; the D gene is possibly TRBD1 (6 bases). Germline CDR1 KGHSH, CDR2 LQKENI. Deletions cut 3 bases from V and 1 base from J, with 12 bases between. CDR3 length: 15 residues. The DNA for the CDR3 is TGTGCCAGCTCACCGGGACAATCGCGGAACACTGAAGCTTTCTTT. Protein sequence: CASSPGQSRNTEAFF.

This chain connects TRBV19 to TRBJ2-1, with D possibly TRBD1 on 6 matching bases. The CDR3 has 14 amino acids. From germline, CDR1 is LNHDA and CDR2 SQIVND (reference sequence). Trimming pared 6 bases from V and 6 bases from J, leaving 15 bases between. The CDR3 region has the DNA TGTGCCAGTAGCACTCCTTGGGGGCTCAATGAGCAGTTCTTC. Protein product: CASSTPWGLNEQFF.

V and J are TRBV9 and TRBJ2-7; the D gene is possibly TRBD2 (6 bases). Trimming left V 3 bases short and J 3 bases short, with 22 bases between. Germline lookup yields CDR1 SGDLS and CDR2 YYNGEE. The CDR3 consists of 17 residues. The DNA of the CDR3 is TGTGCCAGCAGCGGCGGGGCTAGCCCCACGAGGGGCTACGAGCAGTACTTC. This sequence encodes CASSGGASPTRGYEQYF.

V usage is TRBV12-3 or TRBV12-4 and J usage is TRBJ2-1; maybe TRBD1 (5 bases). The CDR3 has 11 amino acids. The V end was cut by 3 bases, the J end by 12 bases, with 9 bases between. As DNA, the CDR3 is TGTGCCAGCAGTTTTACAGGAGTGCAGTTCTTC. Amino acids: CASSFTGVQFF.

This clone was found a few times. V and J are TRBV20-1 and TRBJ2-1; possibly TRBD2 for D (6 bases). The V and J ends lost 5 bases and 12 bases respectively, with 14 bases between them. This CDR3 has 11 amino acids. In germline, CDR1 is DFQATT, CDR2 SNEGSKA (reference sequence). The CDR3 DNA sequence: TGCAGTGCTGGCTGGGGGGTGGGGCAGTTCTTC. This encodes CSAGWGVGQFF.

The chain couples TRBV7-2 to TRBJ2-1; 8 nucleotides agree with TRBD2. J gave up 0 bases and V 5 bases, and 9 bases lay outside the gene matches. This CDR3 comprises 17 residues. The germline gives CDR1 SGHTA, CDR2 FQGNSA. This CDR3 reads CASSHTYSGISYNEQFF. For the CDR3, the DNA is TGTGCCAGCAGCCACACTTATAGCGGGATCTCCTACAATGAGCAGTTCTTC. The full variable domain, in which reference TRBV7-2 and TRBJ2-1 provide the parts outside the CDR3, is GAGVSQSPSNKVTEKGKDVELRCDPISGHTALYWYRQSLGQGLEFLIYFQGNSAPDKSGLPSDRFSAERTGGSVSTLTIQRTQQEDSAVYLCASSHTYSGISYNEQFFGPGTRLTVL.

V gene TRBV6-6 combines with J gene TRBJ2-5; D may be TRBD2 (6 bases). The CDR3 covers 14 residues. Trimming cost V 10 bases and J 1 base, with 16 bases left between them. In germline, CDR1 is MNHNY, CDR2 SVGAGI (reference sequence). The CDR3 coding sequence is TGTGCCACCGGGGGTAGGTCGTTCCAAGAGACCCAGTACTTC. Translating gives CATGGRSFQETQYF.

Only a few counts were recorded for this clone. The same CDR3 can be traced to other DNA sequences in this sample. This chain uses TRBV6-5 with TRBJ1-6; D not resolved. The CDR3 is 14 amino acids. Trimming cost V 6 bases and J 0 bases, with 6 bases left between them. Germline CDR1 is MNHEY and CDR2 is SVGAGI. The CDR3 DNA is TGTGCCAGCAGGCAAAGCTCCTATAATTCACCCCTCCACTTT. This translates into CASRQSSYNSPLHF.

A single count supports this clone. This sequence joins TRBV11-2 and TRBJ2-2; no definite D call. The CDR3 loop spans 12 amino acids. V lost 1 base to trimming and J lost 5 bases, with 2 bases between them. Germline V CDR1 and CDR2: SGHAT, FQNNGV. CDR3 protein: CASSLGTGELFF. The CDR3 DNA is TGTGCCAGCAGCTTAGGGACCGGGGAGCTGTTTTTT.

The rearrangement uses TRBV19 and TRBJ2-7; TRBD2 matches 13 bases. Germline trimming cut 4 bases from V and 2 bases from J; bases unmatched to any gene: 2. CDR3 length equals 15 residues. The germline CDR1 and CDR2 sequences are LNHDA and SQIVND (reference sequence). This CDR3 is CASSTGTSGTYEQYF. CDR3 nucleotides: TGTGCCAGTAGTACAGGGACTAGCGGGACCTACGAGCAGTACTTC.

J is TRBJ2-3 and V is TRBV7-2, with 8 bases identical to TRBD1. The V gene's germline CDR1 is SGHTA and CDR2 FQGNSA. J was trimmed by 7 bases and V by 5 bases; bases with no gene match: 8. The CDR3 spans 14 residues. The CDR3 DNA sequence: TGTGCCAGCAGCCTCCACGGACAGGGTAATACGCAGTATTTT. Translated: CASSLHGQGNTQYF.

This rearrangement joins TRBV6-4 to TRBJ2-3; D is uncertain. This CDR3 contains 14 residues. CDR1 and CDR2 (germline): MRHNA, SNTAGT. V dropped 0 bases and J dropped 9 bases, with 13 bases sitting between them. CDR3 DNA sequence: TGTGCCAGCAGTGACTCGGCAGCAGGTTGGACGCAGTATTTT. It specifies CASSDSAAGWTQYF.

The rearrangement joins TRBV6-1 to TRBJ2-7; 9 bases match TRBD2. V trimming: 4 bases; J trimming: 0 bases; junction bases outside the gene matches: 7. From germline, CDR1 is MNHNS and CDR2 SASEGT. CDR3 size: 16 residues. The CDR3, as DNA: TGTGCCAGCAGTGGGGTAGCGGGGGCCAGCTCCTACGAGCAGTACTTC. Translation: CASSGVAGASSYEQYF.

The chain couples TRBV4-2 to TRBJ1-3, with TRBD1 as a possible D gene (5 bases). This CDR3 has 17 amino acids. V lost 4 bases and J lost 0, with 16 bases in between. Germline CDR1 reads LGHNA; CDR2 reads YNFKEQ. The CDR3 region is CASSPVGGSNSGNTIYF. CDR3 nucleotides: TGTGCCAGCAGCCCCGTGGGGGGGTCTAACTCTGGAAACACCATATATTTT.

The chain joins TRBV5-5 to TRBJ2-7, with 7 nucleotides matching TRBD2. CDR3 length equals 17 residues. The V gene end was trimmed by 4 bases and the J gene end by 0 bases; junction bases not matched to a gene: 13. From germline, CDR1 is SGHKS and CDR2 YYEKEE (reference sequence). The CDR3 region has the DNA TGTGCCAGCAGCCCATCTCTCACGGCTAGCGGCTCCTACGAGCAGTACTTC. Its protein product is CASSPSLTASGSYEQYF.

The chain carries TRBV7-9 and TRBJ1-6; TRBD1 aligns across 7 bases. The V segment lost 5 bases and the J segment 10 bases; nucleotides outside the gene matches: 8. Germline values: CDR1 SEHNR, CDR2 FQNEAQ (reference sequence). The length of the CDR3 is 14 residues. The CDR3: CASSPRGQSSPLHF. The DNA of the CDR3 is TGTGCCAGCAGCCCGCGGGGACAGTCCTCACCCCTCCACTTT.

The chain joins TRBV5-8 to TRBJ2-5, with a tentative D call TRBD1 (7 bases). Trimming pared 4 bases from V and 0 bases from J, leaving 16 bases between. Germline CDR1 and CDR2: SGHTS and YDEGEE. This CDR3 comprises 16 residues. The CDR3 is CASSRNRGLYQETQYF. CDR3 DNA sequence: TGTGCCAGCAGCCGTAACAGGGGACTCTACCAAGAGACCCAGTACTTC.

V gene TRBV5-1 combines with J gene TRBJ2-7, with 9 bases aligning to TRBD2. The J segment lost 3 bases and the V segment lost 4 bases, leaving 5 bases of the junction unmatched. This CDR3 has 14 amino acids. CDR1 is SGHRS, CDR2 YFSETQ, per germline. The CDR3 DNA reads TGCGCCAGCAGCCCAGTGACTAGCGGCTACGAGCAGTACTTC. It translates to CASSPVTSGYEQYF.

This chain uses TRBV27 with TRBJ2-4; maybe TRBD2 (6 bases). Germline-derived CDR1 and CDR2 are MNHEY and SMNVEV (reference sequence). V lost 5 bases and J 0 bases, leaving 14 bases between the germline ends. The CDR3 has 16 amino acids. CDR3 DNA sequence: TGTGCCAGCAGTCCCCGGGCGGGGCTAGCCAAAAACATTCAGTACTTC. Amino acid sequence: CASSPRAGLAKNIQYF.